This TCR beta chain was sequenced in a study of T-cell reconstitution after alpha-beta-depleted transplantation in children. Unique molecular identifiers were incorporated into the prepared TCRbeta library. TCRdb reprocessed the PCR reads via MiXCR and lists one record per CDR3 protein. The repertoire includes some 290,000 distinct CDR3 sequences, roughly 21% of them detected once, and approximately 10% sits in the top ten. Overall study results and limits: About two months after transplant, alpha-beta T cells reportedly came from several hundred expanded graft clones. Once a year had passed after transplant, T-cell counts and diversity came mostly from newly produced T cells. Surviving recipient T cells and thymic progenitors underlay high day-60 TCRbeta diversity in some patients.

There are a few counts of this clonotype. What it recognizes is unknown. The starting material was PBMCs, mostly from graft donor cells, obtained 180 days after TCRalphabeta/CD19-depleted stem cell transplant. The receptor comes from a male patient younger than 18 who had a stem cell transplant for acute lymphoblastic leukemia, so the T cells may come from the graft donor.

Here the CDR3 reads CSARAGLGREEAQYF. CDR3 coding DNA: TGCAGTGCTAGAGCGGGACTGGGACGGGAGGAGGCGCAGTATTTT. The chain uses TRBV20-1 and TRBJ2-3; 7 positions agree with TRBD2. Germline assignment: CDR1 DFQATT and CDR2 SNEGSKA (reference sequence). The CDR3 length is 15 residues. With 1 base clipped from V and 10 bases from J, the junction kept 14 bases outside the gene matches.